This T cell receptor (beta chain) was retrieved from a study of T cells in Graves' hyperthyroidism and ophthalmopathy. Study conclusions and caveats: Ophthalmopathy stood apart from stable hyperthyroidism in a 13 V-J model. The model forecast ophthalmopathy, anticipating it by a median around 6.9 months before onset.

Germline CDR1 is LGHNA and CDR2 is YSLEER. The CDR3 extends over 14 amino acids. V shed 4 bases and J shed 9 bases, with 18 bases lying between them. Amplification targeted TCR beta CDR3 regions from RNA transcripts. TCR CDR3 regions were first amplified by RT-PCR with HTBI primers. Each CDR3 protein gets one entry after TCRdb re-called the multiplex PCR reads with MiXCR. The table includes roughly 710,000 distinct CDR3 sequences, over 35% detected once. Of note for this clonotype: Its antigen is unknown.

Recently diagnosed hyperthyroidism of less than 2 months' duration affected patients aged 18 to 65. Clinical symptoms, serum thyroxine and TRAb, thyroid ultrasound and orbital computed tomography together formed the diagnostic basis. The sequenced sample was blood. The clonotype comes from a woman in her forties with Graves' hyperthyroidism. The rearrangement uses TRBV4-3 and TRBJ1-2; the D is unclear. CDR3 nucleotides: TGCGCCAGCAGCCGCCCGGCGGGGAAGAGGAGCTACACCTTC. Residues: CASSRPAGKRSYTF.